The 28 T cell receptor beta chains reported below all come from one sample, sequenced in a study of read filtering for tumor transcriptome and immune sequencing. The library was built from 400 to 500 ng RNA with molecular barcoded adaptors for alpha/delta and beta/gamma chains. TCRdb re-called the reads through MiXCR, storing one row per CDR3 protein. Seen here are fewer than 75,000 distinct CDR3 sequences, approximately 22% observed once, and the top ten hold 17%. The specimen was a population of CD138-negative cells sorted from bone marrow. These receptors all come from a donor over 35 with multiple myeloma.

This clonotype was found many times. The chain joins TRBV12-3 or TRBV12-4 to TRBJ1-1; weak D call: TRBD1 (5 bases). The CDR3 sequence is 14 residues long. V lost 5 bases and J lost 5, with 15 bases in between. DNA of the CDR3: TGTGCCAGCAGTCTCCTCCAGGGAGGAACTGAAGCTTTCTTT. Translated, it gives CASSLLQGGTEAFF.

This clonotype has at least ten counts. V is TRBV30 and J is TRBJ2-7; 10 bases are a match to TRBD2. J was trimmed by 4 bases and V by 1 base; bases with no gene match: 4. CDR1 and CDR2 (germline): GTSNPN, SVGIG (reference sequence). This CDR3 is built from 14 residues. The CDR3 DNA sequence: TGTGCCTGGAGTGCCGGGACTAGCGTTTACGAGCAGTACTTC. Its translation: CAWSAGTSVYEQYF.

This clonotype was seen many times. The V and J genes are TRBV5-1 and TRBJ1-4; a possible D gene is TRBD1 (5 bases). CDR3 size: 14 residues. Trimming stripped 3 bases from V and 6 bases from J, with 12 bases between. Per germline, CDR1 SGHRS and CDR2 YFSETQ. The CDR3 spells CASSSTVGDEKLFF. The DNA of the CDR3 is TGCGCCAGCAGCTCGACAGTAGGGGATGAAAAACTGTTTTTT.

Turning to this clonotype: This may come from a read error, since a much larger clone is one base off. The chain is built from TRBV20-1 and TRBJ2-3; the match to TRBD1 covers 10 bases. CDR3 length: 15 amino acids. Germline V lookup: CDR1 DFQATT, CDR2 SNEGSKA (reference sequence). CDR3 DNA: TGCAATGGGACTTTAGGGACAGGGGATACAGATACGCAGTATTTT. Protein: CNGTLGTGDTDTQYF.

This clonotype was recorded many times. The rearrangement joins TRBV7-8 to TRBJ2-3; 10 bases line up with TRBD1. The V segment lost 5 bases and the J segment 6 bases; nucleotides outside the gene matches: 5. Germline V gene sequence: CDR1 SGHVS, CDR2 FQNEAQ. CDR3 length: 14 amino acids. As DNA, the CDR3 is TGTGCCAGCAGCCCACCGGACAGGGGGGATACGCAGTATTTT. Protein sequence: CASSPPDRGDTQYF.

There are many counts of this clonotype. The chain links TRBV7-9 to TRBJ2-7, with D possibly being TRBD1 (6 bases). The V end lost 4 bases, the J end lost 1 base, and 17 bases lay between the germline ends. The CDR3 runs to 16 residues. The germline V gene encodes CDR1 SEHNR and CDR2 FQNEAQ (reference sequence). The CDR3 reads CASSSSTGLGSYEQYF. Written as DNA, the CDR3 is TGTGCCAGCAGCTCCTCGACAGGTTTGGGGTCCTACGAGCAGTACTTC.

This clonotype was seen at least ten times. The rearrangement uses TRBV20-1 and TRBJ2-1; either TRBD1 or TRBD2 may fit D (5 bases each). Germline assignment: CDR1 DFQATT and CDR2 SNEGSKA (reference sequence). V lost 3 bases and J lost 7, with 13 bases in between. CDR3 size: 13 residues. The CDR3 DNA sequence: TGCAGTGCTAGCCTCCTTGGGGGAAATGAGCAGTTCTTC. It codes for CSASLLGGNEQFF.

In its sample, this clonotype was seen many times. The chain carries TRBV2 and TRBJ1-1; D not resolved. CDR3 length: 14 amino acids. Trimming took off 6 bases at V and 1 base at J, with 12 bases between the two ends. In germline, CDR1 is SNHLY, CDR2 FYNNEI. CDR3 in DNA: TGTGCCAGCAGCCCCCGGACCAGGAACACTGAAGCTTTCTTT. Its translation is CASSPRTRNTEAFF. The full variable domain, in which reference TRBV2 and TRBJ1-1 provide the parts outside the CDR3, is EPEVTQTPSHQVTQMGQEVILRCVPISNHLYFYWYRQILGQKVEFLVSFYNNEISEKSEIFDDQFSVERPDGSNFTLKIRSTKLEDSAMYFCASSPRTRNTEAFFGQGTRLTVV.

In regard to this clonotype: This may arise from a read error, as a much more abundant clone is one base away. V usage is TRBV6-5 and J usage is TRBJ1-1; D might be TRBD1 (5 bases). The CDR3 spans 16 residues. The V gene's germline CDR1 is MNHEY and CDR2 SVGAGI. CDR3 DNA sequence: TGTGCCAGCAGTTACTCGGAAGGGACCCGGAACACTGGAGCTTTCTTT. Translated: CASSYSEGTRNTGAFF.

The chain's CDR3 is CGSGAGNQPQHF. The CDR3 region has the DNA TGTGGATCCGGGGCCGGCAATCAGCCCCAGCATTTT. V gene TRBV27 combines with J gene TRBJ1-5; TRBD1 might be the D (5 bases). Germline V lookup: CDR1 MNHEY, CDR2 SMNVEV (reference sequence). The CDR3 contains 12 residues.

This clonotype was seen repeatedly, ten times or more. The V gene is TRBV5-1, the J gene TRBJ2-7; D is uncertain. V dropped 1 base and J dropped 2 bases, with 13 bases sitting between them. Germline V gives CDR1 SGHRS, CDR2 YFSETQ. The CDR3 runs to 15 residues. The CDR3 loop is CASSLSSGVPYEQYF. CDR3 nucleotide sequence: TGCGCCAGCAGCTTGTCTTCGGGTGTCCCCTACGAGCAGTACTTC.

The gene calls are TRBV6-1 and TRBJ2-1, with no clear D. Per the germline V gene, CDR1 is MNHNS and CDR2 is SASEGT. The V gene lost 2 bases and the J gene lost 7 bases, with 6 bases spanning the gap. CDR3 length equals 12 residues. The CDR3 sequence: CASSEYGNEQFF. The CDR3 nucleotides are TGTGCCAGCAGTGAATACGGGAATGAGCAGTTCTTC.

This clonotype has ten or more counts. This sequence joins TRBV20-1 and TRBJ2-1; D tentatively fits TRBD1 or TRBD2 (5 bases each). This CDR3 spans 13 amino acids. The germline CDR1 and CDR2 sequences are DFQATT and SNEGSKA (reference sequence). Trimming removed 4 bases from V and 7 bases from J, with 14 bases in between. The CDR3, as DNA: TGCAGTGCTACCTATGGGGGTCCGAATGAGCAGTTCTTC. Its protein is CSATYGGPNEQFF.

This clonotype was seen repeatedly, ten times or more. The chain has TRBV21-1 and TRBJ1-1; the table's D gene call, TRBD1, was not cross checked with the DNA. TRBV21-1 is termed a pseudogene. The CDR3 totals 15 residues. CDR3 residues: CASSKGTGVVTEAFF. The CDR3 DNA follows: TGTGCCAGCAGCAAAGGGACAGGGGTAGTCACTGAAGCTTTCTTT.

About this clonotype itself: At one end, the junction sequence differs from germline, possibly due to a read error. V usage is TRBV11-3 and J usage is TRBJ2-5; possible D gene TRBD1, 6 bases. Germline CDR1 SGHNT, CDR2 YENEEA. This CDR3 spans 14 amino acids. The CDR3 coding sequence is TGTACCAGCAGCTTAGTCCAGGGGAGAGAGACCCGGTACTTC. This codes for CTSSLVQGRETRYF. The full variable domain, in which reference TRBV11-3 and TRBJ2-5 provide the parts outside the CDR3, is EAGVVQSPRYKIIEKKQPVAFWCNPISGHNTLYWYLQNLGQGPELLIRYENEEAVDDSQLPKDRFSAERLKGVDSTLKIQPAELGDSAVYLCTSSLVQGRETRYFGPGTRLLVL.

This clonotype was seen repeatedly, ten times or more. This rearrangement joins TRBV20-1 to TRBJ1-1; 9 bases map to TRBD1. This CDR3 has 17 residues. Germline CDR1 DFQATT, CDR2 SNEGSKA (reference sequence). V lost 5 bases and J lost 5; bases outside the gene matches: 18. CDR3 coding DNA: TGCAGTGCTGACCCTTTACAGGGGGCTAGGGTTCGAACTGAAGCTTTCTTT. This translates into CSADPLQGARVRTEAFF.

A note on this clonotype: A far larger clone is one nucleotide away, so this likely arose from a read error. Lacking the conserved final phenylalanine or tryptophan, this CDR3 likely reflects a read error. The chain employs TRBV6-2 or TRBV6-3 and TRBJ2-1; 9 bases are a match to TRBD1. Germline V gene lookup returns CDR1 MNHEY and CDR2 SVGEGT. The junction had 2 bases not matched to a gene; V was cut back by 6 bases and J by 2 bases. The CDR3 consists of 14 residues. CDR3 in DNA: TGTGCCAGCAGGGGACAGGGAGCCTACAATGAGCAGTTCCTC. Its translation: CASRGQGAYNEQFL.

This clonotype was found many times. A much larger clone differs from this one at a single base, so this may be a read error. Because the CDR3 is missing its conserved closing phenylalanine or tryptophan, this is likely a read error. The chain combines TRBV24-1 with TRBJ2-2, with D maybe TRBD2 (5 bases). CDR1 is KGHDR, CDR2 SFDVKD, per germline. The V gene lost 9 bases and the J gene lost 5 bases, with 12 bases spanning the gap. The CDR3 contains 13 residues. CDR3 residues: CATQREGTGELFL. The DNA for the CDR3 is TGTGCCACCCAGCGCGAGGGAACCGGGGAGCTGTTTCTT.

On this clonotype itself: At one end the junction does not follow the germline gene, possibly because of a read error. The genes are TRBV6-1 and TRBJ1-4; no firm D call. The CDR3 runs 15 residues. Germline V gives CDR1 MNHNS, CDR2 SASEGT. CDR3 amino acids: CASSSKAATKEKLFF. The CDR3 DNA reads as TGTGCCAGCAGTTCAAAAGCAGCAACTAAGGAAAAACTGTTTTTT.

This clonotype was seen ten or more times. The chain couples TRBV27 to TRBJ2-7; possible D gene TRBD1, 5 bases. V was cut by 4 bases and J by 0 bases, with 13 bases left in between. The CDR3 has 15 residues. Germline CDR1 MNHEY, CDR2 SMNVEV (reference sequence). Written as DNA, the CDR3 is TGTGCCAGCAGTTCCCGGACATACAACTCCTACGAGCAGTACTTC. Protein: CASSSRTYNSYEQYF.

This clonotype was detected ten times or more. The CDR3 sequence: CASSQDSAREQFF. In nucleotides, the CDR3 is TGCGCCAGCAGCCAGGACTCAGCACGGGAGCAGTTCTTC. The genes are TRBV5-1 and TRBJ2-1; D is perhaps TRBD2 (5 bases). This CDR3 contains 13 residues. The germline gives CDR1 SGHRS, CDR2 YFSETQ. V lost 4 bases and J lost 10, with 15 bases in between.

This clonotype showed up many times. The chain has TRBV5-6 and TRBJ2-5, with D perhaps given as TRBD1 or TRBD2 (6 bases each). The CDR3 runs 12 residues. CDR1 is SGHDT and CDR2 is YYEEEE in the germline V gene. Trimming cost V 9 bases and J 5 bases, with 14 bases left between them. CDR3 amino acids: CATARGQETQYF. The CDR3 nucleotides read TGTGCCACCGCACGGGGGCAGGAGACCCAGTACTTC.

Ten or more counts support this clonotype. The chain carries TRBV7-2 and TRBJ2-3; TRBD1 might be the D (6 bases). The V gene's germline CDR1 is SGHTA and CDR2 FQGNSA. Trimming took off 3 bases at V and 0 bases at J, with 13 bases between the two ends. The CDR3 is 16 residues long. The CDR3 DNA sequence: TGTGCCAGCAGCTTGGGCAGTGGGACAAGCACAGATACGCAGTATTTT. Its translation: CASSLGSGTSTDTQYF. The full variable domain, completed using reference TRBV7-2 and TRBJ2-3, is GAGVSQSPSNKVTEKGKDVELRCDPISGHTALYWYRQSLGQGLEFLIYFQGNSAPDKSGLPSDRFSAERTGGSVSTLTIQRTQQEDSAVYLCASSLGSGTSTDTQYFGPGTRLTVL.

This clonotype was detected a few times. The J gene is TRBJ1-2, the V gene TRBV7-9; the D is unclear. Trimming left V 5 bases short and J 0 bases short, with 10 bases between. This CDR3 region has 14 residues. The germline V gene has CDR1 SEHNR and CDR2 FQNEAQ (reference sequence). CDR3 amino acids: CASSPGRANYGYTF. In DNA form, the CDR3 reads TGTGCCAGCAGCCCCGGCCGAGCTAACTATGGCTACACCTTC.

Concerning this clonotype itself: At one end the junction does not follow the germline gene, possibly because of a read error. This rearrangement joins TRBV6-2 or TRBV6-3 to TRBJ2-7; D unclear. Per germline, CDR1 MNHEY and CDR2 SVGEGT. The CDR3 covers 16 residues. The CDR3 nucleotides read TGCGCCAGCAGCCCCAAGTCCGCAGGTTTGCAAGAGACCCTGTACTTC. This codes for CASSPKSAGLQETLYF.

This clonotype was counted only a few times. The rearrangement joins TRBV6-4 to TRBJ2-2; D is possibly TRBD2 (5 bases). Germline V CDR1 and CDR2: MRHNA, SNTAGT. The CDR3 covers 16 residues. The ends were cut back, 7 bases at V and 8 bases at J, with 23 bases in the middle. The CDR3 sequence is CASNPRVPKLAGELFF. The CDR3 bases are TGTGCCAGCAATCCGAGGGTCCCCAAATTGGCGGGGGAGCTGTTTTTT.

This chain links TRBV11-1 with TRBJ2-5; D gene uncertain. Per the germline V gene, CDR1 is SGHAT and CDR2 is FQDESV (reference sequence). V gave up 1 base and J gave up 4 bases, with 10 bases separating them. The CDR3 has 14 amino acids. This CDR3 reads CASSLGLSIETQYF. The CDR3 DNA follows: TGTGCCAGCAGCTTAGGACTCTCGATAGAGACCCAGTACTTC.

This clonotype occurred many times. The V gene is TRBV7-6, the J gene TRBJ2-7; 7 bases align to TRBD2. CDR3 length: 14 amino acids. The germline CDR1 and CDR2 sequences are SGHVS and FNYEAQ. V lost 0 bases, J lost 3 bases, and 2 bases stayed unmatched. CDR3 nucleotides: TGTGCCAGCAGCTTAGCGGGGGGGAACTACGAGCAGTACTTC. This sequence encodes CASSLAGGNYEQYF.